Below are 27 T cell receptor beta chains sequenced from a single sample in a study of regulatory T cells in long-lasting Graves disease. Noted time point: newly diagnosed GD, antithyroid drugs for less than 3 months. The TCR library was made from RNA that had been extracted from PBMCs in TRIzol. TCR beta libraries were built with iRepertoire HTBI primers and Arm-PCR of CDR3 regions. TCRdb re-called the multiplex PCR reads with MiXCR, one entry per CDR3 protein. The sample lists about 220,000 distinct CDR3 sequences, approximately 18% occurring once. This sample also appeared in a second study, on T cells in Graves' hyperthyroidism and ophthalmopathy.

Sequenced here: peripheral blood mononuclear cells (PBMCs), sampled at new diagnosis, from a patient treated with antithyroid drugs. The receptors stem from a woman in her 30s with Graves disease.

There are a few counts of this clonotype. This may be a read error: a much more frequent sequence differs by one nucleotide. This chain uses TRBV19 with TRBJ1-1, with a tentative D call TRBD1 (5 bases). The CDR3 has 14 residues. Germline CDR1 and CDR2: LNHDA and SQIVND (reference sequence). V shed 2 bases and J shed 5 bases, with 12 bases lying between them. CDR3 nucleotides: TGTGCCAGTAGTATATCTGGGGCGAGAACTGAAGCTTTCTTT. It encodes CASSISGARTEAFF.

The sample holds many counts of this clonotype. This chain uses TRBV28 with TRBJ2-1; possible D gene TRBD2, 5 bases. V was pared by 3 bases and J by 11 bases, with 11 bases between. Germline CDR1 MDHEN, CDR2 SYDVKM. The CDR3 spans 12 residues. This CDR3 reads CASSFNSAKQFF. The CDR3 DNA is TGTGCCAGCAGTTTCAATAGCGCAAAGCAGTTCTTC. Filled out from reference TRBV28 and TRBJ2-1, the complete variable domain reads DVKVTQSSRYLVKRTGEKVFLECVQDMDHENMFWYRQDPGLGLRLIYFSYDVKMKEKGDIPEGYSVSREKKERFSLILESASTNQTSMYLCASSFNSAKQFFGPGTRLTVL.

The chain combines TRBV12-3 or TRBV12-4 with TRBJ1-1; D perhaps matches TRBD1 (6 bases). The CDR3 is 13 residues long. V dropped 4 bases and J dropped 7 bases, with 13 bases sitting between them. The CDR3 DNA sequence: TGTGCCAGCAGTTCTGGGCGGACAGTTGAAGCTTTCTTT. Translating gives CASSSGRTVEAFF.

This clonotype was picked up a small number of times. The V and J genes are TRBV4-1 and TRBJ2-3; 11 bases align to TRBD2. Germline CDR1 and CDR2: MGHRA and YSYEKL. This CDR3 is built from 19 residues. The junction had 14 bases not matched to a gene; V was cut back by 4 bases and J by 2 bases. CDR3 sequence: CASSPGQGLAGGITDTQYF. CDR3 nucleotides: TGCGCCAGCAGCCCGGGACAGGGCTTAGCGGGAGGGATCACAGATACGCAGTATTTT.

The rearrangement joins TRBV2 to TRBJ2-5; D could derive from TRBD1 or TRBD2 (7 bases each). Germline V gene data show CDR1 as SNHLY and CDR2 as FYNNEI. Trimming left V 6 bases short and J 7 bases short, with 21 bases between. CDR3 size: 15 residues. DNA of the CDR3: TGTGCCAGCAGGCAGGGGGGCGGGAGATCGGGGACCCAGTACTTC. Translating gives CASRQGGGRSGTQYF.

Many counts were recorded for this clonotype. The chain has TRBV7-9 and TRBJ2-3; D remains unclear. CDR3 length equals 13 residues. V lost 1 base and J 6 bases, leaving 8 bases between the germline ends. Germline V lookup: CDR1 SEHNR, CDR2 FQNEAQ (reference sequence). The CDR3 DNA sequence: TGTGCCAGCAGCTTAGGGGCTACGGATACGCAGTATTTT. This codes for CASSLGATDTQYF.

This clonotype came up many times. V is TRBV4-1 and J is TRBJ1-2, with D unclear. Germline CDR1 reads MGHRA; CDR2 reads YSYEKL. This CDR3 contains 14 residues. V lost 0 bases and J lost 4, with 9 bases in between. The CDR3: CASSQDPDGYGYTF. The CDR3 DNA reads TGCGCCAGCAGCCAAGACCCGGACGGCTATGGCTACACCTTC.

This clonotype was recorded at least ten times. This chain joins TRBV18 and TRBJ1-4; a weak D match, TRBD1 (6 bases). The CDR3 contains 14 residues. Per germline, CDR1 KGHSH and CDR2 LQKENI. V gave up 3 bases and J gave up 6 bases, with 11 bases separating them. CDR3 nucleotides: TGTGCCAGCTCACCCCGGGACATCCATGAAAAACTGTTTTTT. This codes for CASSPRDIHEKLFF.

The chain couples TRBV4-1 to TRBJ2-7; D is ambiguous. The CDR3 is 14 residues long. The V end lost 4 bases, the J end lost 5 bases, and 15 bases lay between the germline ends. Germline V gives CDR1 MGHRA, CDR2 YSYEKL. The CDR3 spells CASSLTTILDEQYF. The CDR3 DNA reads TGCGCCAGCAGCCTGACCACTATCCTAGACGAGCAGTACTTC.

This clonotype was picked up many times. In nucleotides, the CDR3 is TGTGCCAGCTCACCACCTAGGAAATACGAGCAGTACTTC. This sequence encodes CASSPPRKYEQYF. V gene TRBV18 combines with J gene TRBJ2-7; D unclear. The CDR3 consists of 13 residues. V was clipped by 0 bases and J by 4 bases, with 7 bases between them. Germline CDR1 reads KGHSH; CDR2 reads LQKENI.

In its sample, this clonotype was seen many times. V is TRBV12-5 and J is TRBJ1-6; TRBD1 aligns across 9 bases. This CDR3 is built from 13 residues. Unmatched junction bases numbered 7, after V lost 7 bases and J lost 12 bases. Germline values: CDR1 LGHNT, CDR2 FRNRAP. The CDR3 nucleotides read TGTGCTAGTGAGGGACAGGGAAATGGACCCCTCCACTTT. This translates into CASEGQGNGPLHF.

This clonotype was detected ten times or more. The genes are TRBV30 and TRBJ1-4; 7 positions match TRBD1. The germline CDR1 and CDR2 sequences are GTSNPN and SVGIG (reference sequence). V was clipped by 4 bases and J by 3 bases; unmatched bases: 2. The CDR3 runs to 13 residues. CDR3 loop: CAWNGQANEKLFF. The CDR3 DNA reads TGTGCCTGGAATGGACAGGCTAATGAAAAACTGTTTTTT.

Ten or more counts support this clonotype. The DNA for the CDR3 is TGTGCCAGCAGCACCAGCGGGACCACCTACGAGCAGTACTTC. Translating gives CASSTSGTTYEQYF. V and J are TRBV12-3 or TRBV12-4 and TRBJ2-7; TRBD2 matches at 7 bases. Germline trimming cut 6 bases from V and 2 bases from J; bases unmatched to any gene: 7. The CDR3 runs to 14 residues.

In the case of this clonotype: A read error may explain this, as a much larger clone is one base away. The rearrangement joins TRBV28 to TRBJ1-2, with 8 positions matching TRBD1. From germline, CDR1 is MDHEN and CDR2 SYDVKM. CDR3 length: 17 residues. The CDR3 here is CANSQNRDRNRGGGYTF. CDR3 bases: TGTGCCAACAGTCAAAACCGGGACAGGAATCGTGGGGGCGGCTACACCTTC.

This clonotype occurred many times. The J gene is TRBJ1-2, the V gene TRBV10-3; D is ambiguous. Germline V gene sequence: CDR1 ENHRY, CDR2 SYGVKD. The CDR3 spans 16 residues. The V gene lost 7 bases and the J gene lost 0 bases, with 18 bases spanning the gap. The CDR3 sequence is CAIKRGIGEANYGYTF. The DNA for the CDR3 is TGTGCCATCAAACGCGGGATCGGGGAAGCTAACTATGGCTACACCTTC.

This clonotype has a count of ten or more. The chain is built from TRBV2 and TRBJ1-1, with 7 positions matching TRBD1. The CDR3 consists of 13 residues. The J segment lost 0 bases and the V segment lost 10 bases, leaving 5 bases of the junction unmatched. Looked up from germline, CDR1 is SNHLY and CDR2 is FYNNEI. The CDR3 DNA reads TGTGCCACCAGGACAGGACTGAACACTGAAGCTTTCTTT. This sequence encodes CATRTGLNTEAFF.

This clonotype was recorded at least ten times. The chain couples TRBV30 to TRBJ1-5, with 7 bases matching TRBD1. The germline CDR1 and CDR2 sequences are GTSNPN and SVGIG (reference sequence). CDR3 length equals 13 residues. Trimming removed 4 bases from V and 3 bases from J; junction bases left unmatched: 3. The CDR3, as DNA: TGTGCCTGGAAACAGGGGATCAATCAGCCCCAGCATTTT. Protein: CAWKQGINQPQHF.

This clonotype has at least ten counts. The chain is built from TRBV30 and TRBJ2-5; D not certain. The germline CDR1 and CDR2 sequences are GTSNPN and SVGIG (reference sequence). V was trimmed by 1 base and J by 5 bases, leaving 14 bases between them. The CDR3 covers 14 residues. The CDR3 DNA is TGTGCCTGGAGTGAGACGTCCCCAGCCGAGACCCAGTACTTC. Protein sequence: CAWSETSPAETQYF.

This clonotype appeared a few times. V and J are TRBV14 and TRBJ1-2; D unclear. Between the trimmed V and J ends, which lost 0 bases and 7 bases, there was a span of 12 bases. Germline CDR1 SGHDN, CDR2 FVKESK. The CDR3 runs to 14 residues. In DNA form, the CDR3 reads TGTGCCAGCAGCCAAGATCTAGAAGGGAGTGGCTACACCTTC. Protein sequence: CASSQDLEGSGYTF.

This clonotype was seen ten or more times. The V gene is TRBV27, the J gene TRBJ2-1; D perhaps matches TRBD1 (6 bases). Trimming took 7 bases from V and 2 from J, leaving 18 bases between them. Germline values: CDR1 MNHEY, CDR2 SMNVEV (reference sequence). The CDR3 contains 16 residues. Here the CDR3 reads CASTSLMRGTYNEQFF. The CDR3 nucleotides are TGTGCCAGCACCTCTCTAATGAGGGGGACCTACAATGAGCAGTTCTTC.

This clonotype has at least ten counts. This rearrangement joins TRBV20-1 to TRBJ2-5; D is unresolved. This CDR3 contains 11 residues. From germline, CDR1 is DFQATT and CDR2 SNEGSKA (reference sequence). V was clipped by 6 bases and J by 5 bases, with 10 bases between them. The CDR3, as DNA: TGCAGTGCCCAGGTTCTGGAGACCCAGTACTTC. It specifies CSAQVLETQYF.

This clonotype was observed at least ten times. The chain uses TRBV7-2 and TRBJ1-5; 10 nucleotides agree with TRBD1. The CDR3 is 17 residues long. Trimming cost V 5 bases and J 2 bases; bases outside gene matches: 9. From germline, CDR1 is SGHTA and CDR2 FQGNSA. The CDR3 sequence is CASSPRTGGTGNQPQHF. CDR3 DNA: TGTGCCAGCAGCCCTCGGACAGGGGGGACAGGCAATCAGCCCCAGCATTTT.

The table lists this clonotype with many counts. The chain uses TRBV6-1 and TRBJ1-2; D remains ambiguous. CDR3 length: 12 residues. The germline V and J ends were trimmed by 3 bases and 8 bases, with 10 bases remaining between them. The germline gives CDR1 MNHNS, CDR2 SASEGT. Here the CDR3 reads CASSERGTGYTF. As DNA, the CDR3 is TGTGCCAGCAGTGAGCGGGGAACCGGCTACACCTTC.

This clonotype appeared many times. The chain uses TRBV28 and TRBJ1-2; TRBD1 aligns across 7 bases. Trimming removed 10 bases from V and 6 bases from J; junction bases left unmatched: 17. Germline V gene data show CDR1 as MDHEN and CDR2 as SYDVKM. The CDR3 is 15 amino acids. CDR3 protein: CATGGSTGYRHGYTF. The CDR3 nucleotides read TGTGCCACGGGGGGGTCGACAGGGTATCGGCATGGCTACACCTTC.

This clonotype was counted a few times. Compared with germline, one end of the junction differs, possibly owing to a read error. The genes are TRBV30 and TRBJ2-5, with D possibly being TRBD2 (6 bases). Germline V gene lookup returns CDR1 GTSNPN and CDR2 SVGIG (reference sequence). This CDR3 spans 14 amino acids. In DNA form, the CDR3 reads TGTGCCTGGAGGGGGGGTAGATCCGGCAATGAGCAGTCCTTC. Its translation is CAWRGGRSGNEQSF.

This clonotype has just one count. The conserved phenylalanine or tryptophan is not found at the CDR3 terminus, so this likely reflects a read error. The V call is TRBV12-3 or TRBV12-4, the J call TRBJ1-6; D is unresolved. This CDR3 is 17 amino acids long. Between the trimmed V and J ends, which lost 1 base and 0 bases, there was a span of 10 bases. CDR3: CASSLGVRSSYNSPLHL. DNA of the CDR3: TGTGCCAGCAGTTTAGGGGTGAGGAGCTCCTATAATTCACCCCTCCACCTT.

This clonotype was observed at least ten times. V gene TRBV4-1 combines with J gene TRBJ2-5; 8 bases align to TRBD2. The J call is doubtful: the DNA matches TRBJ2-1 better. Germline assignment: CDR1 MGHRA and CDR2 YSYEKL. The CDR3 runs 21 residues. Here the CDR3 reads CASSQDQFGLAQTIWDNEQFF. For the CDR3, the DNA is TGCGCCAGCAGCCAAGACCAATTCGGACTAGCACAAACGATATGGGACAATGAGCAGTTCTTC.